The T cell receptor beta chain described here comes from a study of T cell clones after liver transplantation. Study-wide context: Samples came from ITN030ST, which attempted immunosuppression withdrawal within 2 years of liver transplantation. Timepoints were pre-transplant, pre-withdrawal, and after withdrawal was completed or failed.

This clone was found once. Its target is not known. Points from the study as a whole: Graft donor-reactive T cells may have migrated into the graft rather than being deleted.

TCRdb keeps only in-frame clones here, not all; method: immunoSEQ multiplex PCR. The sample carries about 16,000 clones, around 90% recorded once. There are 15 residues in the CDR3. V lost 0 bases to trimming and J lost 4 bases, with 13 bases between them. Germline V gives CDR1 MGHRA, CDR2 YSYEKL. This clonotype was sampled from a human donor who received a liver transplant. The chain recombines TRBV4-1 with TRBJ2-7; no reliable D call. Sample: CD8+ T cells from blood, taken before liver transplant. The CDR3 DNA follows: TGCGCCAGCAGCCAAGATCCGGAACAGTTTTACGAGCAGTACTTC. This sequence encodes CASSQDPEQFYEQYF.